This TCR beta chain was identified during a study of metastatic and nonmetastatic thyroid tumors. V gave up 0 bases and J gave up 0 bases, with 8 bases separating them. Germline V gene lookup returns CDR1 MGHRA and CDR2 YSYEKL. There are 16 residues in the CDR3. TCRdb re-called the PCR reads through MiXCR. The data hold fewer than 55,000 clones, with about 15% observed a single time. This clone was counted ten times or more. Other nucleotide sequences in the sample specify the same CDR3. Thyroid surgery was performed in patients who had received no treatment beforehand. The chain uses TRBV4-1 and TRBJ1-4; no clear D. Sequencing was done on a sample of blood. The sequence was collected from a female donor with papillary thyroid cancer or a benign thyroid nodule (not recorded which). Some clones in this sample may be carry-over from other donors' samples. The CDR3 DNA sequence: TGCGCCAGCAGCCAAGATTTGGGTGCAACTAATGAAAAACTGTTTTTT. Translating gives CASSQDLGATNEKLFF.